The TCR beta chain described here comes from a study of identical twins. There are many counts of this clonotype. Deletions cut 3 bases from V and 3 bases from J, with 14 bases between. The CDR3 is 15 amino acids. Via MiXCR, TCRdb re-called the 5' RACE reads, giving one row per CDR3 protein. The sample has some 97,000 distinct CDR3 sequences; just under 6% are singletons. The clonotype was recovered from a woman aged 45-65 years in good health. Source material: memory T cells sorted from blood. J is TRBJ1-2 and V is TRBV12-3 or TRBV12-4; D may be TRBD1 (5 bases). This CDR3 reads CASSLGRPRDYGYTF. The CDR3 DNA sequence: TGTGCCAGCAGTTTGGGACGGCCTCGGGACTATGGCTACACCTTC.